This TCR beta chain stems from a study of tumor-infiltrating lymphocytes in primary liver carcinoma. With around 450 ng total RNA as template and a constant-region primer, TCR beta cDNA was made. Investigators got TCR beta libraries out of three nested multiplex PCR rounds, done with slightly modified ARM-PCR. Rounds one and two of PCR, each of around 9 cycles, were primed with TRBV1-TRBV30 forward primers and a C-beta reverse primer. TCRdb reanalysed the multiplex PCR reads using MiXCR and keeps one entry per CDR3 protein. Of about 210,000 distinct CDR3 sequences in the sample, over 80% were seen once. Trimming stripped 9 bases from V and 5 bases from J, with 16 bases between. The CDR3 loop spans 14 amino acids. Per germline, CDR1 SGHAT and CDR2 FQNNGV. Unsorted bulk tissue of about 18-32 mg yielded co-extracted RNA and DNA. Each tumor was sampled at four poles and its centre.

The chain has TRBV11-2 and TRBJ2-2; D is uncertain. This TCR was recovered from a man aged 40-50 years with primary liver carcinoma and hepatitis B virus infection. The sequenced material came from tumor tissue from primary liver carcinoma. This CDR3 is CARITDSDTGELFF. CDR3 nucleotides: TGTGCCAGGATCACAGACTCGGATACCGGGGAGCTGTTTTTT.